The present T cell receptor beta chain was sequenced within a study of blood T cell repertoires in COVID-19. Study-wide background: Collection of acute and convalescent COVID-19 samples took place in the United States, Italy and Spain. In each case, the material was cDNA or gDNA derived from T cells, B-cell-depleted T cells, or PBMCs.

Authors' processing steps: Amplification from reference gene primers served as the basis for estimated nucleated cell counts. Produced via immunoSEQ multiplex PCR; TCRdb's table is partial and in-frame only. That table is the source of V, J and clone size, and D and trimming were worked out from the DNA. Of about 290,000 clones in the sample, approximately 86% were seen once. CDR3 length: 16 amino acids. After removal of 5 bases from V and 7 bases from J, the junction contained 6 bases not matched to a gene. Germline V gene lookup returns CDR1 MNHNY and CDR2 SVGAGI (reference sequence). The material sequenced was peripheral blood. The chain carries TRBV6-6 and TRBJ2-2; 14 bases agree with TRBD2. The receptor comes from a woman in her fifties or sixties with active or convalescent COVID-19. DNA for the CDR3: TGTGCCAGCAGTAATCCGGGACTAGCGGGAGTCGGGGAGCTGTTTTTT. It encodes CASSNPGLAGVGELFF.